This T cell receptor (beta chain) comes out of a study of blood T cell repertoires in COVID-19. Study information: The samples span acute and convalescent COVID-19 from the United States, Italy and Spain. T cells, B-cell-depleted T cells, or PBMCs provided the cDNA or gDNA that served as material.

Produced via immunoSEQ multiplex PCR; TCRdb's table is partial and in-frame only. The sample carries under 250,000 clones, roughly 80% recorded once. Sequencing was carried out using peripheral blood. The sequence was obtained from a woman aged 18-35 years with acute or convalescent COVID-19.

The CDR3 here is CASSVPGTENTEAFF. The CDR3 nucleotides are TGTGCCAGCAGCGTCCCCGGGACAGAGAACACTGAAGCTTTCTTT. V and J are TRBV9 and TRBJ1-1; TRBD1 agrees at 7 bases. This CDR3 has 15 residues. Germline loops: CDR1 SGDLS, CDR2 YYNGEE. V lost 2 bases and J lost 1; bases outside the gene matches: 5.